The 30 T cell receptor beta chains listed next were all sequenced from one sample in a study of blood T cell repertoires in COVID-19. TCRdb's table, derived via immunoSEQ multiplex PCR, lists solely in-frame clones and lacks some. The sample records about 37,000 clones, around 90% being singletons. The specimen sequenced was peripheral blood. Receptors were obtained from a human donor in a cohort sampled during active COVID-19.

This CDR3 is CASSPGLADYEQYF. CDR3 bases: TGCGCCAGCAGCCCGGGACTAGCGGACTACGAGCAGTACTTC. V gene TRBV10-1 combines with J gene TRBJ2-7; 11 bases align to TRBD2. CDR1 and CDR2 from the germline V gene are WNHNN and SYGVQD (reference sequence). J gave up 3 bases and V 6 bases, and 4 bases lay outside the gene matches. The CDR3 length is 14 residues.

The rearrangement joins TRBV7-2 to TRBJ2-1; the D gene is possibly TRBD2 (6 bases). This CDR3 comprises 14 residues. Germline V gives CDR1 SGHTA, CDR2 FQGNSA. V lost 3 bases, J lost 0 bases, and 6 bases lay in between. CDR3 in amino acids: CASSFGGSYNEQFF. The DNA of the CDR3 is TGTGCCAGCAGCTTCGGGGGCTCCTACAATGAGCAGTTCTTC.

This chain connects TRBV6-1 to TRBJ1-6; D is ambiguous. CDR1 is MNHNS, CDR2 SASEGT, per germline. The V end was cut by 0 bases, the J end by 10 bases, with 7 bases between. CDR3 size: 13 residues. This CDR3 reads CASSEAQESPLHF. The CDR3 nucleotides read TGTGCCAGCAGTGAAGCTCAGGAATCACCCCTCCACTTT.

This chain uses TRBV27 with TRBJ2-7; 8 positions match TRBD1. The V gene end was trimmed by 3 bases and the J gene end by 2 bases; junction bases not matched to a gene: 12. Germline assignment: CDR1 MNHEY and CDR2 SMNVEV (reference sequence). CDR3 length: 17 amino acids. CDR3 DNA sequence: TGTGCCAGCAGTTTCCTCAGGGGGACAGGTGGCGCCTACGAGCAGTACTTC. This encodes CASSFLRGTGGAYEQYF.

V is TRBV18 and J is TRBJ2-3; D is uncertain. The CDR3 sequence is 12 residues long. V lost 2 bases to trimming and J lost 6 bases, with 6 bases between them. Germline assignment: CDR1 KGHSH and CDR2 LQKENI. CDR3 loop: CASSPGPDTQYF. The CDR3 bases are TGTGCCAGCTCACCAGGCCCCGATACGCAGTATTTT.

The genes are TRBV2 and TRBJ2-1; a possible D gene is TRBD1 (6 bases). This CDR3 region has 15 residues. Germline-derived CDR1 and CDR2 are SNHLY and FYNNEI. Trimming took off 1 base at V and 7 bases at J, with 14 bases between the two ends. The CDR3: CASSEGPGVRNEQFF. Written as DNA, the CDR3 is TGTGCCAGCAGTGAAGGCCCAGGGGTGAGGAATGAGCAGTTCTTC.

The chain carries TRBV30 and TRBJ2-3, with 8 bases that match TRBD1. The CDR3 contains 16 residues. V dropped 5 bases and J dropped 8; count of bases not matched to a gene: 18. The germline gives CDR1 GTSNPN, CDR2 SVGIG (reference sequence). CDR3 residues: CAWHPQDRVGRGTQYF. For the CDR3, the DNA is TGTGCCTGGCACCCCCAGGACAGGGTTGGACGGGGTACGCAGTATTTT.

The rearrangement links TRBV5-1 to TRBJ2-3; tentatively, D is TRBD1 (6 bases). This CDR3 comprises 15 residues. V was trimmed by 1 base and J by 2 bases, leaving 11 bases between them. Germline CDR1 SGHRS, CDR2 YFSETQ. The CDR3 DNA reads TGCGCCAGCAGCTTGACAGGGTACCCCACAGATACGCAGTATTTT. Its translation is CASSLTGYPTDTQYF. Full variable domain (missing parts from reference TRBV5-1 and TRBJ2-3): KAGVTQTPRYLIKTRGQQVTLSCSPISGHRSVSWYQQTPGQGLQFLFEYFSETQRNKGNFPGRFSGRQFSNSRSEMNVSTLELGDSALYLCASSLTGYPTDTQYFGPGTRLTVL.

The CDR3 region has the DNA TGTGCCAGCAGCCCAGACACAGGGATTGGGGCCAACGTCCTGACTTTC. Translated, it gives CASSPDTGIGANVLTF. The chain recombines TRBV7-9 with TRBJ2-6; weak D call: TRBD1 (6 bases). This CDR3 contains 16 residues. V was shortened by 5 bases and J by 3 bases, with 14 bases between the two germline ends. Germline assignment: CDR1 SEHNR and CDR2 FQNEAQ (reference sequence). The variable domain in full, completed from reference TRBV7-9 and TRBJ2-6, reads DTGVSQNPRHKITKRGQNVTFRCDPISEHNRLYWYRQTLGQGPEFLTYFQNEAQLEKSRLLSDRFSAERPKGSFSTLEIQRTEQGDSAMYLCASSPDTGIGANVLTFGAGSRLTVL.

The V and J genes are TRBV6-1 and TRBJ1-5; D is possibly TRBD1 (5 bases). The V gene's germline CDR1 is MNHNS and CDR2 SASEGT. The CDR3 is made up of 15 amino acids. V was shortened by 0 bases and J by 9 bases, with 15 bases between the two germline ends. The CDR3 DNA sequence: TGTGCCAGCAGTGAAGCAGGTTCAGGGTGGAGGCCCCAGCATTTT. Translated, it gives CASSEAGSGWRPQHF.

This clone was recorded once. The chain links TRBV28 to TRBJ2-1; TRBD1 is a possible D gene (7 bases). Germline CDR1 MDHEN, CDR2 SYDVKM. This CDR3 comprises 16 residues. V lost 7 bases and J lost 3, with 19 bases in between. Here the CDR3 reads CASKGGTDPYYNEQFF. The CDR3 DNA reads TGTGCCAGCAAAGGGGGGACAGACCCCTACTACAATGAGCAGTTCTTC.

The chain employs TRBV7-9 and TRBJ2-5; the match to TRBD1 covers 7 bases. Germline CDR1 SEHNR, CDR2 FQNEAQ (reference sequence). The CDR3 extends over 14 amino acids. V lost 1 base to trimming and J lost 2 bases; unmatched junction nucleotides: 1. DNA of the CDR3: TGTGCCAGCAGCTTAGGGGGACAGCAAGAGACCCAGTACTTC. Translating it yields CASSLGGQQETQYF.

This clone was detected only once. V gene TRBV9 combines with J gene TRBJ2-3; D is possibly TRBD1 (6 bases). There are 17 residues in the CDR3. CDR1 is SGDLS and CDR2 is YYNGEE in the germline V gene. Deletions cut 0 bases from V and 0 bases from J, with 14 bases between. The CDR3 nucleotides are TGTGCCAGCAGCGTAGCCCCCCAGGGGTCTAGCACAGATACGCAGTATTTT. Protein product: CASSVAPQGSSTDTQYF.

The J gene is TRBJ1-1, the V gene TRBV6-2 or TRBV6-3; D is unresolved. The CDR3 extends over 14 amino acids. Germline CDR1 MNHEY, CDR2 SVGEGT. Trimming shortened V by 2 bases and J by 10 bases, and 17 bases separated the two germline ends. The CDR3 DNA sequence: TGTGCCAGCAGTTACGGAGGGATAGGATCCTCAGCTTTCTTT. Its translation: CASSYGGIGSSAFF.

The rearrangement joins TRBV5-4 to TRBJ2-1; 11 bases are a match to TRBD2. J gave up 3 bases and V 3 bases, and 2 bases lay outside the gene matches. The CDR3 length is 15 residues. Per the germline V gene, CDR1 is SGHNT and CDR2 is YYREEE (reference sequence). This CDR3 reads CASSSGTSGYNEQFF. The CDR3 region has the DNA TGTGCCAGCAGCTCCGGGACTAGCGGCTACAATGAGCAGTTCTTC.

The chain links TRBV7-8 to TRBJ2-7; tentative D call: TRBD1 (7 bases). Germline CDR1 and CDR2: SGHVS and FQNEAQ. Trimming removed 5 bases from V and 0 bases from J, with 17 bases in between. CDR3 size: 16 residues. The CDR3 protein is CASSQRGTDLSYEQYF. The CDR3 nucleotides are TGTGCCAGCAGCCAACGGGGGACAGACCTCTCCTACGAGCAGTACTTC.

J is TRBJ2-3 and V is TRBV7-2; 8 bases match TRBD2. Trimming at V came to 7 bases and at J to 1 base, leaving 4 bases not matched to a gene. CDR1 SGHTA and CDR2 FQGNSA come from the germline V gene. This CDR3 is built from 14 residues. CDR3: CASNAGGRTDTQYF. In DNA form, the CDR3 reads TGTGCCAGCAACGCGGGGGGTCGCACAGATACGCAGTATTTT.

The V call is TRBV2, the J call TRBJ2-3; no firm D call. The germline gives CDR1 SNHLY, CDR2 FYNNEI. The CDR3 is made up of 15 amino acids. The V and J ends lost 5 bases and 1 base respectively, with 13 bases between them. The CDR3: CASSNGPPGTDTQYF. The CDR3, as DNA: TGTGCCAGCAGTAATGGGCCTCCCGGCACAGATACGCAGTATTTT.

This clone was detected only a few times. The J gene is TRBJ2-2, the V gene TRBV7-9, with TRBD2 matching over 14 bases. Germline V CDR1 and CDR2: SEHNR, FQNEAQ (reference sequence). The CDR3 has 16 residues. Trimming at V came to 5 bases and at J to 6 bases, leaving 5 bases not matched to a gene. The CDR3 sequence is CASSLTSGRAAGELFF. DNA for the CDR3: TGTGCCAGCAGCCTGACTAGCGGGAGGGCGGCCGGGGAGCTGTTTTTT.

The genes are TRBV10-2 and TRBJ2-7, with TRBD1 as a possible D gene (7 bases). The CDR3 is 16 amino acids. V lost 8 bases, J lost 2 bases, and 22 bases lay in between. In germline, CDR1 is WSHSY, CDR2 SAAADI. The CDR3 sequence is CASAGGPRVGTYEQYF. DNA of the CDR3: TGCGCCAGCGCAGGGGGGCCCAGGGTGGGAACCTACGAGCAGTACTTC.

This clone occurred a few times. The CDR3 region has the DNA TGTGCCAGCAGTCGGGACTTCGGCACAGATACGCAGTATTTT. It yields the protein CASSRDFGTDTQYF. The chain is built from TRBV6-5 and TRBJ2-3, with a possible D match to TRBD2 (6 bases). CDR1 MNHEY and CDR2 SVGAGI come from the germline V gene. V was clipped by 5 bases and J by 1 base, with 10 bases between them. The CDR3 contains 14 residues.

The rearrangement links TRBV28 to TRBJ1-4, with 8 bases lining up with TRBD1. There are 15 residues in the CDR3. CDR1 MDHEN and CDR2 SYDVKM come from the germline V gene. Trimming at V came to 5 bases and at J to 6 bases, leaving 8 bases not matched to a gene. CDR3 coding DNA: TGTGCCAGCAGTCCCGGACAGGGAGTCCATGAAAAACTGTTTTTT. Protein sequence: CASSPGQGVHEKLFF.

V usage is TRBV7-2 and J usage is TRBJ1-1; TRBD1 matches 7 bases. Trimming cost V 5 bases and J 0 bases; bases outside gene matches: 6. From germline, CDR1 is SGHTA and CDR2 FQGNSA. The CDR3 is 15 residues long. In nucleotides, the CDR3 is TGTGCCAGCAGCCCCCGACAGGGCCTGAACACTGAAGCTTTCTTT. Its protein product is CASSPRQGLNTEAFF.

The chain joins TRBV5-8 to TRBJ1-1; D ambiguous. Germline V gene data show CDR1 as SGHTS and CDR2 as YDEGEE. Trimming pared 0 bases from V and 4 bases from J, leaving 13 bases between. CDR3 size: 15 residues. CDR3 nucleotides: TGTGCCAGCAGCTTGGGTCGGGGTTGGGGCACTGAAGCTTTCTTT. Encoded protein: CASSLGRGWGTEAFF.

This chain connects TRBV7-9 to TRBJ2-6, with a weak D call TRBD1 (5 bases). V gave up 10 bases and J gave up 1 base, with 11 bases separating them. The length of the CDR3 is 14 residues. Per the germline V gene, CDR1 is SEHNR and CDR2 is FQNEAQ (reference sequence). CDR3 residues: CATPTESGANVLTF. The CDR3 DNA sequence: TGTGCCACCCCGACAGAGTCTGGGGCCAACGTCCTGACTTTC.

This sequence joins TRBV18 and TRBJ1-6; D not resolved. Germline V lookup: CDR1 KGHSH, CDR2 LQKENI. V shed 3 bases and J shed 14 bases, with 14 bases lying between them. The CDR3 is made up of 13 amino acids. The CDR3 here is CASSPAEVGALHF. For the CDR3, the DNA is TGTGCCAGCTCACCTGCAGAGGTAGGCGCCCTCCACTTT.

The CDR3 here is CASSQVSAGGPDIRQYF. DNA of the CDR3: TGTGCCAGCAGCCAAGTTTCGGCGGGAGGTCCCGATATCAGGCAGTATTTT. This sequence joins TRBV3-1 (or the pseudogene TRBV3-2) and TRBJ2-3, with TRBD2 matching 8 bases. Trimming removed 1 base from V and 11 bases from J; junction bases left unmatched: 17. This CDR3 has 17 amino acids. Germline assignment: CDR1 LGHDT and CDR2 YNNKEL (reference sequence).

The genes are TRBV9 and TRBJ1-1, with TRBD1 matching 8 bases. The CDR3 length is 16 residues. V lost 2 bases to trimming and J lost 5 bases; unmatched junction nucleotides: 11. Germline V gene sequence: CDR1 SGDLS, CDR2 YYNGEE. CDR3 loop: CASSVSYDRGGTEAFF. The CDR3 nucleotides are TGTGCCAGCAGCGTCTCGTACGACAGGGGCGGGACTGAAGCTTTCTTT.

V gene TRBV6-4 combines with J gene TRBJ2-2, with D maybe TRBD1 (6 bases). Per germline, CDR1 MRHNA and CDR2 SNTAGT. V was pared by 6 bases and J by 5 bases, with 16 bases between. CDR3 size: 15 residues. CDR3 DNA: TGTGCCAGCAGGACTTGGACAGCCCCGACCGGGGAGCTGTTTTTT. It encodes CASRTWTAPTGELFF.

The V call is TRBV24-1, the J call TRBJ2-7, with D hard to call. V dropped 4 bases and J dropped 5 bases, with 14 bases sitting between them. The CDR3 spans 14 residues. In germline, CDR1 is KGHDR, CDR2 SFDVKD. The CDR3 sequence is CATSDPRQVHEQYF. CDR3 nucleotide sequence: TGTGCCACCAGTGACCCCAGACAAGTCCACGAGCAGTACTTC.